The sequence of this T cell receptor (beta chain) was determined in a study of regulatory and conventional T cells in RAG deficiency. The V end was cut by 7 bases, the J end by 2 bases, with 11 bases between. The CDR3 runs 12 residues. Germline CDR1 GTSNPN, CDR2 SVGIG (reference sequence). The sorted conventional CD4+ T cells were CD25-low and CD127-high, with genomic DNA sequenced. The assay was immunoSEQ multiplex PCR, and TCRdb's table has in-frame clones only and misses some. The profile shows about 50,000 clones, about 90% of them singletons. A note on this clone: No antigen is known for it.

Study findings and constraints: Omenn patients showed >80% Treg-Tconv overlap and shorter CDR3 lengths. Shannon entropy fell and Simpson indices rose in RAG-deficient patients.

These data are also associated with another study on regulatory T cells. From that report: The primer mix had 52 TRBV and 13 TRBJ primers.

Sequencing was carried out using CD4+ effector T cells sorted from blood. The source is a human donor in good health. The chain uses TRBV30 and TRBJ1-1; D uncertain. CDR3 loop: CASTNRNTEAFF. CDR3 bases: TGTGCCTCCACAAACAGAAACACTGAAGCTTTCTTT. The whole variable domain, filled in from reference TRBV30 and TRBJ1-1, reads SQTIHQWPATLVQPVGSPLSLECTVEGTSNPNLYWYRQAAGRGLQLLFYSVGIGQISSEVPQNLSASRPQDRQFILSSKKLLLSDSGFYLCASTNRNTEAFFGQGTRLTVV.